The 7 T cell receptor beta chains below come from one sample, sequenced in a study of breast tumors, draining lymph nodes, adjacent tissues. Breast cancer patients provided tissue from their axillary draining lymph nodes. TCRdb ran MiXCR on the multiplex PCR reads and lists one entry per CDR3 protein. The sample lists 200,000 or so distinct CDR3 sequences; over 25% were seen once. Sequencing was done on a sample of axillary lymph node tissue. Receptors were obtained from a female donor with breast cancer. Some clones in this sample may be carry-over from other donors' samples.

This clonotype was seen a single time. The chain uses TRBV10-2 and TRBJ2-7; 7 bases map to TRBD2. The ends lost 6 bases at V and 6 bases at J; junction bases unmatched: 11. Germline loops: CDR1 WSHSY, CDR2 SAAADI. The CDR3 consists of 14 residues. The CDR3 loop is CASSRGGKEGEQYF. Written as DNA, the CDR3 is TGCGCCAGCAGCCGCGGGGGTAAGGAGGGCGAGCAGTACTTC.

Concerning this clonotype: One base away lies a much larger clone, so this may be a sequencing read error. The chain joins TRBV5-6 to TRBJ2-7; TRBD2 is a possible D gene (6 bases). CDR1 is SGHDT, CDR2 YYEEEE, per germline. V dropped 4 bases and J dropped 2 bases, with 19 bases sitting between them. CDR3 length: 16 amino acids. This CDR3 is CASSRRTTGSPYEQYF. The CDR3 bases are TGTGCCAGCAGCCGCAGGACTACCGGGAGCCCCTACGAGCAGTACTTC.

The V call is TRBV6-2 or TRBV6-3, the J call TRBJ1-4, with 9 nucleotides matching TRBD1. The CDR3 covers 16 residues. Losses at the gene ends were 5 bases for V and 5 bases for J; bases not matched to a gene: 9. The V gene's germline CDR1 is MNHEY and CDR2 SVGEGT. In DNA, the CDR3 is TGTGCCAGCAGTCCGACAGGGGGATCGCCGAATGAAAAACTGTTTTTT. It yields the protein CASSPTGGSPNEKLFF.

Regarding this clonotype: A clone one base away is much larger, so this may be a read error. V usage is TRBV5-4 and J usage is TRBJ2-3; 8 bases line up with TRBD2. CDR1 and CDR2 (germline): SGHNT, YYREEE (reference sequence). The CDR3 has 16 amino acids. The CDR3: CASGLMSGTRVDTQYF. The DNA for the CDR3 is TGTGCCAGCGGCTTGATGTCCGGGACTAGAGTGGATACGCAGTATTTT. Looking up the rest from reference TRBV5-4 and TRBJ2-3 gives the full variable domain: ETGVTQSPTHLIKTRGQQVTLRCSSQSGHNTVSWYQQALGQGPQFIFQYYREEENGRGNFPPRFSGLQFPNYSSELNVNALELDDSALYLCASGLMSGTRVDTQYFGPGTRLTVL.

This clonotype has a count of ten or more. This sequence joins TRBV5-4 and TRBJ2-3, with 7 bases matching TRBD2. The CDR3 is 20 amino acids. CDR1 is SGHNT, CDR2 YYREEE, per germline (reference sequence). The V gene end was trimmed by 4 bases and the J gene end by 0 bases; junction bases not matched to a gene: 20. DNA of the CDR3: TGTGCCAGCAGCCCTCCGCGAGGCGCGGGGGAAGCCACTAGCACAGATACGCAGTATTTT. It translates to CASSPPRGAGEATSTDTQYF.

This clonotype showed up many times. The genes are TRBV20-1 and TRBJ1-2, with a tentative D call TRBD1 (5 bases). CDR1 is DFQATT, CDR2 SNEGSKA, per germline (reference sequence). This CDR3 has 15 amino acids. V lost 6 bases, J lost 4 bases, and 21 bases lay in between. CDR3 sequence (DNA): TGCAGTGCGAACACCGGGGCCTCACGAAGCTATGGCTACACCTTC. Amino acid sequence: CSANTGASRSYGYTF.

The V and J genes are TRBV20-1 and TRBJ2-1, with 7 nucleotides matching TRBD1. The CDR3 runs 16 residues. Germline values: CDR1 DFQATT, CDR2 SNEGSKA (reference sequence). Germline trimming cut 4 bases from V and 6 bases from J; bases unmatched to any gene: 15. CDR3 protein: CSAKTGNVGGRNEQFF. DNA of the CDR3: TGCAGTGCTAAGACAGGGAATGTTGGAGGCCGCAATGAGCAGTTCTTC.